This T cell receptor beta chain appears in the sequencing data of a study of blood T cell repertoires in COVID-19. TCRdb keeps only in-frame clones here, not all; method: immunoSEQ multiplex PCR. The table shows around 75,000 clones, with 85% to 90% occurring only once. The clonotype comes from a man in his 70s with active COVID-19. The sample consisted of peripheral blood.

CDR3 bases: TGTGCCAGCAGGCAGGGACTAGCTTTCGAGCAGTACTTC. Residues: CASRQGLAFEQYF. The chain couples TRBV28 to TRBJ2-7, with 9 bases aligning to TRBD2. Trimming took 6 bases from V and 6 from J; bases not matched to a gene: 6. This CDR3 contains 13 residues. CDR1 and CDR2 (germline): MDHEN, SYDVKM. Full variable domain (rest looked up from reference TRBV28 and TRBJ2-7): DVKVTQSSRYLVKRTGEKVFLECVQDMDHENMFWYRQDPGLGLRLIYFSYDVKMKEKGDIPEGYSVSREKKERFSLILESASTNQTSMYLCASRQGLAFEQYFGPGTRLTVT.